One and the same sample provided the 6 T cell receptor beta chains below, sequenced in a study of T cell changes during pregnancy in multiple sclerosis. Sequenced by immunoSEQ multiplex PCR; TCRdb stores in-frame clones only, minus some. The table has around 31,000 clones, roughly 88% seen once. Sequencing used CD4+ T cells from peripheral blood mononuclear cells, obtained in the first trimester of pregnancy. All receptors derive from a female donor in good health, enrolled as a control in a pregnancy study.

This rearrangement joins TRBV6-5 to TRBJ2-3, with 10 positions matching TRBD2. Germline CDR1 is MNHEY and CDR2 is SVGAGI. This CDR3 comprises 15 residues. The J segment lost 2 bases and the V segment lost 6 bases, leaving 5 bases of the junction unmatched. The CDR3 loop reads CASSPLAGVTDTQYF. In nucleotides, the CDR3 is TGTGCCAGCAGCCCGCTAGCGGGGGTCACAGATACGCAGTATTTT.

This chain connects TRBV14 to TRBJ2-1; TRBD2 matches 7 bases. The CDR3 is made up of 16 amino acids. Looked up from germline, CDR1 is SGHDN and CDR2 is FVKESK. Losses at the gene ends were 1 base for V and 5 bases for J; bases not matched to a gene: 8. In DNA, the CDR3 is TGTGCCAGCAGCCAAGCTCGCCTAGCGGAACACAATGAGCAGTTCTTC. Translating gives CASSQARLAEHNEQFF.

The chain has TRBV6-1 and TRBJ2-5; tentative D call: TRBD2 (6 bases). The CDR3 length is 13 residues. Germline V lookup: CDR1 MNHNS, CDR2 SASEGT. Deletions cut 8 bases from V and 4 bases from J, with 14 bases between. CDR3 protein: CASRPSGPETQYF. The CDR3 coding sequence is TGTGCCAGCCGCCCCAGCGGGCCAGAGACCCAGTACTTC.

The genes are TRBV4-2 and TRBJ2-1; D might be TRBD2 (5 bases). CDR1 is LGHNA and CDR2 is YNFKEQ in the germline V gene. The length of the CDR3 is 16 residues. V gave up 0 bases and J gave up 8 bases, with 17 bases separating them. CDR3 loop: CASSQDAGNPSDEQFF. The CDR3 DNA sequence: TGTGCCAGCAGCCAAGATGCCGGGAATCCGAGCGATGAGCAGTTCTTC.

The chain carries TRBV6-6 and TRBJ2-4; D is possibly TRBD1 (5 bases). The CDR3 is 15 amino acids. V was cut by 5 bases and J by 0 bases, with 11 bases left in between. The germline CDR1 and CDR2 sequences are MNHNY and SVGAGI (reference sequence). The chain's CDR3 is CASSHTGLAKNIQYF. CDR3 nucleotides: TGTGCCAGCAGTCACACAGGTTTAGCCAAAAACATTCAGTACTTC.

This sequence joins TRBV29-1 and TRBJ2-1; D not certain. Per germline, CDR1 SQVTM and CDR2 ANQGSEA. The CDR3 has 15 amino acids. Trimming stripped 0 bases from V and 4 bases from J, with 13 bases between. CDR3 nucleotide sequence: TGCAGCGTTGAAGAACGGCTCTTCGGGTACAATGAGCAGTTCTTC. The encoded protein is CSVEERLFGYNEQFF.